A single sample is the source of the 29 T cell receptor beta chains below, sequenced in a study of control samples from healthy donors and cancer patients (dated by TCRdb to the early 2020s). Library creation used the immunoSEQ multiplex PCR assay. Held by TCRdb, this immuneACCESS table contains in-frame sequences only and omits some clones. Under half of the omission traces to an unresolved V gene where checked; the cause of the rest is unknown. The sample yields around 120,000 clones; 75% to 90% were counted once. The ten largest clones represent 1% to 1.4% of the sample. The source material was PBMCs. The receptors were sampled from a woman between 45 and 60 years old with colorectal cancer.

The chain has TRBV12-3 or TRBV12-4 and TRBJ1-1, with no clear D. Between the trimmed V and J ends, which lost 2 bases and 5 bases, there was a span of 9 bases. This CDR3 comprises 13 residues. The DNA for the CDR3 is TGTGCCAGCAGTTTATCCTTGGGAACTGAAGCTTTCTTT. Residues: CASSLSLGTEAFF.

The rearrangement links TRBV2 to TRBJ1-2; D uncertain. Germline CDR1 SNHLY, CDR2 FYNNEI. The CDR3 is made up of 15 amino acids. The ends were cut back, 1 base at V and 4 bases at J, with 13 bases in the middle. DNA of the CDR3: TGTGCCAGCAGTGAAGTTAGGGCAACAACCTATGGCTACACCTTC. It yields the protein CASSEVRATTYGYTF.

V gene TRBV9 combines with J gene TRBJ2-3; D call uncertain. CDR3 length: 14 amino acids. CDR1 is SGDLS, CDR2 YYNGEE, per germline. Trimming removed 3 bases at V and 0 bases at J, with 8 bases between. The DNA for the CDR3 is TGTGCCAGCAGCGGGCAGACAAGCACAGATACGCAGTATTTT. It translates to CASSGQTSTDTQYF. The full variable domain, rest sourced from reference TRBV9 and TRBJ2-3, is DSGVTQTPKHLITATGQRVTLRCSPRSGDLSVYWYQQSLDQGLQFLIQYYNGEERAKGNILERFSAQQFPDLHSELNLSSLELGDSALYFCASSGQTSTDTQYFGPGTRLTVL.

CDR3 residues: CASSSGTETTYEQYF. The DNA for the CDR3 is TGTGCCAGTAGTTCCGGGACAGAAACTACCTACGAGCAGTACTTC. V usage is TRBV19 and J usage is TRBJ2-7; 7 bases agree with TRBD1. Germline trimming cut 5 bases from V and 2 bases from J; bases unmatched to any gene: 9. Looked up from germline, CDR1 is LNHDA and CDR2 is SQIVND (reference sequence). This CDR3 spans 15 amino acids.

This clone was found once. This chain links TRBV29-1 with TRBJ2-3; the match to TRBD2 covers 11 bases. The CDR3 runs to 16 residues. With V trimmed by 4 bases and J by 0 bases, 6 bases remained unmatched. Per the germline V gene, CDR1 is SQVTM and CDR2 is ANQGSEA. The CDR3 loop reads CSVAPGLAVSTDTQYF. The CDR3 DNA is TGCAGCGTTGCCCCGGGACTAGCGGTTAGCACAGATACGCAGTATTTT.

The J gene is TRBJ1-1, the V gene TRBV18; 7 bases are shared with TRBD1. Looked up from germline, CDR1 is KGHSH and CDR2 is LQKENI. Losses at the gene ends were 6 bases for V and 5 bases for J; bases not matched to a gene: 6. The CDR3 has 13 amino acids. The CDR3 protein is CASSDRDRTEAFF. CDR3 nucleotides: TGTGCCAGCTCCGACAGGGATAGGACTGAAGCTTTCTTT.

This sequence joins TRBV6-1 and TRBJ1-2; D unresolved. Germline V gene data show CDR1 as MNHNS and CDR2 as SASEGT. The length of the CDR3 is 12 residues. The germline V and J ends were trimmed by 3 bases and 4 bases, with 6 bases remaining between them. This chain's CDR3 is CASSDGAYGYTF. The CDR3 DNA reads TGTGCCAGCAGTGACGGAGCCTATGGCTACACCTTC.

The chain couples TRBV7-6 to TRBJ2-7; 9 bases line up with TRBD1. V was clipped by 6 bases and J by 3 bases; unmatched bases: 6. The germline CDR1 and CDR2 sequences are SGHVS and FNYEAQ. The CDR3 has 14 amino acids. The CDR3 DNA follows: TGTGCCAGCAGTTGGGGGACAGGGTACTACGAGCAGTACTTC. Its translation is CASSWGTGYYEQYF.

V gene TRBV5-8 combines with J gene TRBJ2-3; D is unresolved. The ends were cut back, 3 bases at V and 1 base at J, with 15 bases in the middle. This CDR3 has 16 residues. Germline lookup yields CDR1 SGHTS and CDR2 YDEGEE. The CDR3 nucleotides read TGTGCCAGCAGCTACCAATGGAACCAGGGCACAGATACGCAGTATTTT. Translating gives CASSYQWNQGTDTQYF.

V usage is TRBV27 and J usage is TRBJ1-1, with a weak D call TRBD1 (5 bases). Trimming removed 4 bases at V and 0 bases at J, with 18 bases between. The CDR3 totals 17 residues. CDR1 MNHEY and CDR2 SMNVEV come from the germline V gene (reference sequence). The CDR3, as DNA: TGTGCCAGCAGTTCCCCGATCACCCAGGGAGTGAACACTGAAGCTTTCTTT. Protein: CASSSPITQGVNTEAFF.

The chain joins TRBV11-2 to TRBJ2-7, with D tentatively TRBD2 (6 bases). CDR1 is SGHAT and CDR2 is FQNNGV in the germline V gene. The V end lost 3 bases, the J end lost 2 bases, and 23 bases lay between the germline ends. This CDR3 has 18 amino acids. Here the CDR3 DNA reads TGTGCCAGCAGCTTGAAACCCGGGGCTCCCGCGGGAACCTACGAGCAGTACTTC. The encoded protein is CASSLKPGAPAGTYEQYF.

The CDR3 DNA reads as TGCAGCGACTCCAGGGTTGGCTATGGCTACACCTTC. Translated: CSDSRVGYGYTF. The genes are TRBV29-1 and TRBJ1-2, with a tentative D call TRBD1 (5 bases). V was cut by 7 bases and J by 4 bases, with 13 bases left in between. CDR1 SQVTM and CDR2 ANQGSEA come from the germline V gene. CDR3 length equals 12 residues.

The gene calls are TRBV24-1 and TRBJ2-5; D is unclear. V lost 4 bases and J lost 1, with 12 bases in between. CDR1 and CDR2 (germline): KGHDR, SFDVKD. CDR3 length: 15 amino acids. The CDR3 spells CATSDFGSTQETQYF. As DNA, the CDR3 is TGTGCCACCAGTGACTTTGGGTCCACCCAAGAGACCCAGTACTTC.

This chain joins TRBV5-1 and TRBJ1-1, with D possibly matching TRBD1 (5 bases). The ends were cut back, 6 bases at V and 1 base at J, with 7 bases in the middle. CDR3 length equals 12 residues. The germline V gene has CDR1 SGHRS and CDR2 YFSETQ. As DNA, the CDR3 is TGCGCCAGCAAGCAGGGGAACACTGAAGCTTTCTTT. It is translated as CASKQGNTEAFF.

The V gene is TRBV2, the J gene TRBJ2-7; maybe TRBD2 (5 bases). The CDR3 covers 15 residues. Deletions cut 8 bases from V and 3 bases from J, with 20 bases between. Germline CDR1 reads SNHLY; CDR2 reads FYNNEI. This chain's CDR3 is CASLFGKNPLYEQYF. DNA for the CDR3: TGTGCCAGCCTCTTCGGGAAAAATCCCCTCTACGAGCAGTACTTC.

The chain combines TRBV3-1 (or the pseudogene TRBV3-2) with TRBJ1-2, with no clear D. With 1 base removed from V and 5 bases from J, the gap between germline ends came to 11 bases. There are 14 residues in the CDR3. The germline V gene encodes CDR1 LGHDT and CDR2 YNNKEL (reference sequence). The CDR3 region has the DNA TGTGCCAGCAGCCAAGCTACGGCGGTTTATGGCTACACCTTC. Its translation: CASSQATAVYGYTF.

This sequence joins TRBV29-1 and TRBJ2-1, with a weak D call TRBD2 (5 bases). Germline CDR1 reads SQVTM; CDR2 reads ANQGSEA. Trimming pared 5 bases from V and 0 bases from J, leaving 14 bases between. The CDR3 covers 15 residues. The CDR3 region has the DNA TGCAGCGTTTCCGGACTGATAAGCTCCTACAATGAGCAGTTCTTC. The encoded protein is CSVSGLISSYNEQFF.

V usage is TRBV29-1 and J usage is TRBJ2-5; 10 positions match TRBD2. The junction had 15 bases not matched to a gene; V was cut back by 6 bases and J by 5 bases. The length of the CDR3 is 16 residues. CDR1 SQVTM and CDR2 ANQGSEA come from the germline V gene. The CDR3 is CSVLGLAVKGSETQYF. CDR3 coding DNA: TGCAGCGTCCTCGGACTAGCGGTTAAGGGGAGCGAGACCCAGTACTTC.

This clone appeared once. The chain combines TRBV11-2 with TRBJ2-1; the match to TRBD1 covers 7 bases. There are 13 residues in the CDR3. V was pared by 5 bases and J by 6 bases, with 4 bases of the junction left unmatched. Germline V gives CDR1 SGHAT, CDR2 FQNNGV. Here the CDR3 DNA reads TGTGCCAGCAGCCGGGACAGACTCAATGAGCAGTTCTTC. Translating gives CASSRDRLNEQFF.

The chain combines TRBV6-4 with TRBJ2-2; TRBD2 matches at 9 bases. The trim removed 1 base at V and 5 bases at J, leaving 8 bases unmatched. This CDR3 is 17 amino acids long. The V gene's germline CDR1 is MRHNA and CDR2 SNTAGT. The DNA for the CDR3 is TGTGCCAGCAGTGACTACGCGGGAGGGCCGGGAACCGGGGAGCTGTTTTTT. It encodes CASSDYAGGPGTGELFF.

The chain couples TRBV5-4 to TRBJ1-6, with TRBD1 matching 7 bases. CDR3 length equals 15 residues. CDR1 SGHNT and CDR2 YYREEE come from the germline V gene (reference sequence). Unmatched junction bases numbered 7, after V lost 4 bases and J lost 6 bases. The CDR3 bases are TGTGCCAGCAGCCCGAGTAGGGGGCCTAATTCACCCCTCCACTTT. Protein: CASSPSRGPNSPLHF.

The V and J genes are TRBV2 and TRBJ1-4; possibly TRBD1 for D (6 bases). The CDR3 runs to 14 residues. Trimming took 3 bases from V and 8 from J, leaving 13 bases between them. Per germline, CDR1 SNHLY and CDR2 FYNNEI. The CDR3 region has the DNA TGTGCCAGCAGTGAGACACAGGGTGGCGAAAAACTGTTTTTT. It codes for CASSETQGGEKLFF.

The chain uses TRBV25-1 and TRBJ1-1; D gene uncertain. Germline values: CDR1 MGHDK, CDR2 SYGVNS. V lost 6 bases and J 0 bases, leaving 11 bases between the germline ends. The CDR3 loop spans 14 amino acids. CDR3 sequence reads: CASRGSSMNTEAFF. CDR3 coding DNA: TGTGCCAGCAGAGGGAGCAGCATGAACACTGAAGCTTTCTTT.

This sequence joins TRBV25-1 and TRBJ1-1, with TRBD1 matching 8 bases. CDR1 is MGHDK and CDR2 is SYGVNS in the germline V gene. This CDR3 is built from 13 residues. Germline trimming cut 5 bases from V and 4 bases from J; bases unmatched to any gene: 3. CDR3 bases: TGTGCCAGCAGTCAGGGGGCTGGCACTGAAGCTTTCTTT. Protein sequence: CASSQGAGTEAFF. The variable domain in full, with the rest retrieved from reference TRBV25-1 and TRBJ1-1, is EADIYQTPRYLVIGTGKKITLECSQTMGHDKMYWYQQDPGMELHLIHYSYGVNSTEKGDLSSESTVSRIRTEHFPLTLESARPSHTSQYLCASSQGAGTEAFFGQGTRLTVV.

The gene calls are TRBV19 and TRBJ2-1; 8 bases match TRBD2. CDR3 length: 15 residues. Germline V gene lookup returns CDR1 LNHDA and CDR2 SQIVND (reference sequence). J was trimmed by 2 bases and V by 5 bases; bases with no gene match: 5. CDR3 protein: CASSGPAGAYNEQFF. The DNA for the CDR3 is TGTGCCAGTAGTGGGCCAGCGGGAGCCTACAATGAGCAGTTCTTC.

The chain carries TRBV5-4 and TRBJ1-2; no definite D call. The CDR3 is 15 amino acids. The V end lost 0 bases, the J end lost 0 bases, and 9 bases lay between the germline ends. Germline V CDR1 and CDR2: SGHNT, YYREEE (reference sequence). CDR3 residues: CASSLVGRTNYGYTF. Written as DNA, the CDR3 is TGTGCCAGCAGCTTGGTTGGACGGACTAACTATGGCTACACCTTC. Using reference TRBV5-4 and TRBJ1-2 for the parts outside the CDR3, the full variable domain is ETGVTQSPTHLIKTRGQQVTLRCSSQSGHNTVSWYQQALGQGPQFIFQYYREEENGRGNFPPRFSGLQFPNYSSELNVNALELDDSALYLCASSLVGRTNYGYTFGSGTRLTVV.

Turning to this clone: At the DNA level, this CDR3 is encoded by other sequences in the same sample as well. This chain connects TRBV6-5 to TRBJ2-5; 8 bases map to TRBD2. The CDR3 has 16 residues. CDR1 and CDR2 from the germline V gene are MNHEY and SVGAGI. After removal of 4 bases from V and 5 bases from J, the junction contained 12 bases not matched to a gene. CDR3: CASSSPAGGGPETQYF. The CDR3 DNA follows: TGTGCCAGCAGTTCTCCGGCGGGGGGTGGACCGGAGACCCAGTACTTC.

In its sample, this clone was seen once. Written as DNA, the CDR3 is TGTGCCAGTAGAGACAGGGGGGTAAGTGAAGCTTTCTTT. Translation gives CASRDRGVSEAFF. The rearrangement uses TRBV19 and TRBJ1-1; 9 bases match TRBD1. This CDR3 has 13 amino acids. Germline CDR1 LNHDA, CDR2 SQIVND (reference sequence). Trimming cost V 6 bases and J 7 bases; bases outside gene matches: 6.

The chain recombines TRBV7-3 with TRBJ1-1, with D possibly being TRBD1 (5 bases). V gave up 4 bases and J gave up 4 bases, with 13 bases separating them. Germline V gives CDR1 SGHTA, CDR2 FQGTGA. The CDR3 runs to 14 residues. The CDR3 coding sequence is TGTGCCAGCAGCTCGGGGGTGGCGAGCACTGAAGCTTTCTTT. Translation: CASSSGVASTEAFF.